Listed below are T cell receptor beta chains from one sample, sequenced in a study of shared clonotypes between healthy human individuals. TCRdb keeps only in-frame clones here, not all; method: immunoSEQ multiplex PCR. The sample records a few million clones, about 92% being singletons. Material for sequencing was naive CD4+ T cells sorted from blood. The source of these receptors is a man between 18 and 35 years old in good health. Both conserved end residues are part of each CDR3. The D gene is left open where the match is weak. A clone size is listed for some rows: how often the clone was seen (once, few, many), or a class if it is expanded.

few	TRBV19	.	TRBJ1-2	CASSKGRGDYGYTF	TGTGCCAGTAGTAAAGGTAGAGGGGACTATGGCTACACCTTC
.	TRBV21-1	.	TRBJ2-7	CASSKVFRTGSGRYF	TGTGCCAGCAGCAAAGTTTTTCGGACAGGGTCGGGACGGTACTTC
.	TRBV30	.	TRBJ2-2	CAWSVGRTGELFF	TGTGCCTGGAGTGTGGGGCGGACCGGGGAGCTGTTTTTT
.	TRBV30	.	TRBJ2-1	CAWSARRVEQFF	TGTGCCTGGAGTGCTCGGAGGGTTGAGCAGTTCTTC
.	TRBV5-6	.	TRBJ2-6	CASSPHSGANVLTF	TGTGCCAGCAGCCCCCACTCTGGGGCCAACGTCCTGACTTTC
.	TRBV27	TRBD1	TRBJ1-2	CASRGQGTGYTF	TGTGCCAGCAGAGGACAGGGGACCGGCTACACCTTC
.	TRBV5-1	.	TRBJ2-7	CASSPRNAYEQYF	TGCGCCAGCAGCCCCCGGAACGCCTACGAGCAGTACTTC
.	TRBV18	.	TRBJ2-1	CASSPPGGQGDEQFF	TGTGCCAGCTCACCCCCGGGGGGCCAGGGAGATGAGCAGTTCTTC
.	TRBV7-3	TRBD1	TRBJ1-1	CASSPGGAGTEAFF	TGTGCCAGCAGCCCAGGGGGCGCGGGGACTGAAGCTTTCTTT
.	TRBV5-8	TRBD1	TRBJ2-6	CASSSGQSSGANVLTF	TGTGCCAGCAGCTCGGGACAGAGCTCTGGGGCCAACGTCCTGACTTTC
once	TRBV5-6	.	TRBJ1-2	CASSSRQGWNYGYTF	TGTGCCAGCAGCTCCAGGCAGGGCTGGAACTATGGCTACACCTTC
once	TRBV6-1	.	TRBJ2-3	CASSKGQGRATDTQYF	TGTGCCAGCAGTAAAGGACAAGGACGGGCCACAGATACGCAGTATTTT
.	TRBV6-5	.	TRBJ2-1	CASSYSGASEQFF	TGTGCCAGCAGTTACTCCGGGGCGAGTGAGCAGTTCTTC
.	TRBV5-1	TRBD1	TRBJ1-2	CASSLEGQVNYGYTF	TGCGCCAGCAGCTTGGAGGGACAGGTTAACTATGGCTACACCTTC
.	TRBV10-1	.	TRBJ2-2	CASSESRNTGELFF	TGCGCCAGCAGTGAGTCCAGGAACACCGGGGAGCTGTTTTTT
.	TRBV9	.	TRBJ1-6	CASSVGGSPLHF	TGTGCCAGCAGCGTAGGTGGTTCACCCCTCCACTTT
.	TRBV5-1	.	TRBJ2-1	CASSPRAEGNEQFF	TGCGCCAGCAGCCCCCGTGCTGAGGGGAATGAGCAGTTCTTC
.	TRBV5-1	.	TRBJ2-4	CASSPLPTDGNIQYF	TGCGCCAGCAGCCCACTCCCAACCGACGGGAACATTCAGTACTTC
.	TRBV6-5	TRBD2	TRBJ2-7	CASSYGSRELTYEQYF	TGTGCCAGCAGTTACGGTTCGCGGGAGTTAACCTACGAGCAGTACTTC
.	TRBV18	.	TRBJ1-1	CASSSNPNTEAFF	TGTGCCAGCTCGTCTAATCCGAACACTGAAGCTTTCTTT
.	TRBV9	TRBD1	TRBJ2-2	CASSVDLGGSTGELFF	TGTGCCAGCAGCGTAGATTTAGGGGGCTCGACCGGGGAGCTGTTTTTT
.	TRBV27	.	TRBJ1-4	CASRQRTGSNEKLFF	TGTGCCAGCAGGCAGAGGACGGGATCTAATGAAAAACTGTTTTTT